Presented here are 26 T cell receptor beta chains from one specimen sequenced in a study of shared clonotypes between healthy human individuals. Clones were sequenced by immunoSEQ multiplex PCR, and TCRdb holds only the in-frame ones, with some missing. The sample yields hundreds of thousands of clones, 90% to 96% seen once. The sequenced sample consisted of naive CD4+ T cells sorted from blood. Subset reported: CD45RA+ positively selected. All receptors derive from a woman aged 25 to 39 in good health.

The chain is built from TRBV10-2 and TRBJ2-5; D is uncertain. The CDR3 totals 15 residues. Trimming removed 6 bases from V and 5 bases from J, with 19 bases in between. Germline CDR1 is WSHSY and CDR2 is SAAADI. The DNA for the CDR3 is TGCGCCAGCAGGGCCACCGGCGGTCCTCGTGAGACCCAGTACTTC. Encoded protein: CASRATGGPRETQYF.

This chain joins TRBV7-2 and TRBJ2-1; 7 nucleotides agree with TRBD2. Germline CDR1 reads SGHTA; CDR2 reads FQGNSA. This CDR3 has 16 residues. Trimming took 5 bases from V and 0 from J; bases not matched to a gene: 7. The CDR3: CASSRGGAGSYNEQFF. As DNA, the CDR3 is TGTGCCAGCAGCCGCGGGGGAGCGGGCTCCTACAATGAGCAGTTCTTC.

This chain joins TRBV25-1 and TRBJ1-1, with D hard to call. Trimming left V 8 bases short and J 1 base short, with 8 bases between. CDR3 length: 12 amino acids. Per germline, CDR1 MGHDK and CDR2 SYGVNS. This CDR3 is CASGRGNTEAFF. As DNA, the CDR3 is TGTGCCAGCGGGCGCGGGAACACTGAAGCTTTCTTT.

The CDR3 DNA follows: TGTGCCAGCAGTGAAGCAGTAGGGGGATCTTTCTTT. As protein: CASSEAVGGSFF. This chain connects TRBV2 to TRBJ1-1, with a tentative D call TRBD1 (6 bases). This CDR3 is built from 12 residues. Trimming removed 0 bases from V and 12 bases from J, with 11 bases in between. Germline V CDR1 and CDR2: SNHLY, FYNNEI.

The chain employs TRBV29-1 and TRBJ2-1; a possible D gene is TRBD1 (6 bases). Germline CDR1 is SQVTM and CDR2 is ANQGSEA. CDR3 size: 13 residues. The V end was cut by 4 bases, the J end by 4 bases, with 11 bases between. CDR3 amino acids: CSVALQGYNEQFF. CDR3 sequence (DNA): TGCAGCGTTGCGTTACAGGGATACAATGAGCAGTTCTTC.

The chain carries TRBV28 and TRBJ2-5; 12 positions agree with TRBD1. TRBJ2-7 explains the end of the DNA better; the J call may be wrong. The CDR3 has 15 amino acids. The germline CDR1 and CDR2 sequences are MDHEN and SYDVKM. The CDR3: CASRAPGQGAYEQYF. CDR3 nucleotide sequence: TGTGCCAGCAGAGCCCCGGGACAGGGGGCTTACGAGCAGTACTTC.

The chain links TRBV19 to TRBJ2-7, with 12 bases matching TRBD2. Germline V gene lookup returns CDR1 LNHDA and CDR2 SQIVND (reference sequence). The CDR3 is made up of 14 amino acids. V shed 4 bases, J shed 5 bases, and the junction held 3 bases outside the gene matches. This CDR3 reads CASSTSGRAHEQYF. The CDR3 bases are TGTGCCAGTAGTACTAGCGGGAGGGCACACGAGCAGTACTTC.

The chain is built from TRBV7-9 and TRBJ2-3; perhaps TRBD2 as D (7 bases). CDR1 SEHNR and CDR2 FQNEAQ come from the germline V gene (reference sequence). The CDR3 length is 16 residues. Trimming took 5 bases from V and 4 from J, leaving 19 bases between them. The chain's CDR3 is CASSGPGGRRSDTQYF. CDR3 nucleotide sequence: TGTGCCAGCAGCGGGCCCGGGGGGCGCCGTTCAGATACGCAGTATTTT. Looking up the rest from reference TRBV7-9 and TRBJ2-3 gives the full variable domain: DTGVSQNPRHKITKRGQNVTFRCDPISEHNRLYWYRQTLGQGPEFLTYFQNEAQLEKSRLLSDRFSAERPKGSFSTLEIQRTEQGDSAMYLCASSGPGGRRSDTQYFGPGTRLTVL.

J is TRBJ2-1 and V is TRBV9; 8 nucleotides agree with TRBD2. CDR1 is SGDLS and CDR2 is YYNGEE in the germline V gene. The CDR3 is 15 residues long. V dropped 0 bases and J dropped 8; count of bases not matched to a gene: 7. The CDR3 loop is CASSVGQAGAYEQFF. CDR3 in DNA: TGTGCCAGCAGCGTAGGCCAAGCGGGAGCGTATGAGCAGTTCTTC.

V usage is TRBV28 and J usage is TRBJ1-5; tentatively, D is TRBD1 (5 bases). The CDR3 sequence is 17 residues long. Germline CDR1 MDHEN, CDR2 SYDVKM. Trimming left V 7 bases short and J 1 base short, with 20 bases between. The DNA of the CDR3 is TGTGCCAGCAATACACCCGGGGCCCCCTCAAGCAATCAGCCCCAGCATTTT. Its protein product is CASNTPGAPSSNQPQHF.

The chain joins TRBV2 to TRBJ1-1; D unclear. The germline V gene encodes CDR1 SNHLY and CDR2 FYNNEI. The ends were cut back, 3 bases at V and 11 bases at J, with 10 bases in the middle. CDR3 size: 11 residues. CDR3 region: CASSEAGGAFF. Here the CDR3 DNA reads TGTGCCAGCAGTGAGGCAGGCGGCGCTTTCTTT.

The CDR3 DNA sequence: TGTGCCCCCAATAGGTGGGGACCTAGCAATCAGCCCCAGCATTTT. Residues: CAPNRWGPSNQPQHF. The V gene is TRBV21-1, the J gene TRBJ1-5. TRBV21-1 is deemed a pseudogene. This CDR3 has 15 residues.

This clone was counted a single time. This chain links TRBV28 with TRBJ2-7; the D call may be TRBD1 or TRBD2 (5 bases each). The CDR3 consists of 13 residues. The V end was cut by 7 bases, the J end by 5 bases, with 15 bases between. Germline loops: CDR1 MDHEN, CDR2 SYDVKM. The CDR3 DNA is TGTGCCAGCACTCTGGGACGGTTTAACGAGCAGTACTTC. This gives the protein CASTLGRFNEQYF.

This chain connects TRBV7-8 to TRBJ2-3; 8 bases are shared with TRBD1. CDR3 size: 16 residues. V trimming: 5 bases; J trimming: 0 bases; junction bases outside the gene matches: 7. Germline CDR1 and CDR2: SGHVS and FQNEAQ. DNA of the CDR3: TGTGCCAGCAGCCACAAACACAGGGGGAGCACAGATACGCAGTATTTT. Its translation is CASSHKHRGSTDTQYF.

J is TRBJ2-1 and V is TRBV5-1; possibly TRBD2 for D (6 bases). The CDR3 is made up of 16 amino acids. The ends were cut back, 0 bases at V and 4 bases at J, with 14 bases in the middle. Germline assignment: CDR1 SGHRS and CDR2 YFSETQ. The CDR3 bases are TGCGCCAGCAGCTTGGAATCTAGCGCCAAGTACAATGAGCAGTTCTTC. Protein: CASSLESSAKYNEQFF.

J is TRBJ1-1 and V is TRBV6-5; no clear D gene. This CDR3 spans 10 amino acids. The V gene's germline CDR1 is MNHEY and CDR2 SVGAGI. DNA for the CDR3: TGTGCGGCGGGTCGGGCTGAAGCTTTCTTT. Translating gives CAAGRAEAFF.

J is TRBJ2-7 and V is TRBV4-2; perhaps TRBD2 as D (6 bases). Germline CDR1 LGHNA, CDR2 YNFKEQ. The CDR3 runs to 13 residues. Trimming cost V 4 bases and J 4 bases, with 11 bases left between them. The DNA for the CDR3 is TGTGCCAGCAGCCGCGAGGACTATTACGAGCAGTACTTC. Its protein is CASSREDYYEQYF.

V gene TRBV2 combines with J gene TRBJ1-2, with 10 bases matching TRBD1. This CDR3 is built from 14 residues. V lost 5 bases and J lost 6; bases outside the gene matches: 6. Per the germline V gene, CDR1 is SNHLY and CDR2 is FYNNEI. The CDR3 protein is CASSSGTGVHGYTF. As DNA, the CDR3 is TGTGCCAGCAGTTCCGGGACAGGGGTGCATGGCTACACCTTC.

The chain joins TRBV25-1 to TRBJ2-3; no clear D. V lost 10 bases to trimming and J lost 2 bases, with 10 bases between them. The CDR3 consists of 12 residues. Per the germline V gene, CDR1 is MGHDK and CDR2 is SYGVNS. CDR3 sequence: CATSTFTDTQYF. CDR3 in DNA: TGTGCCACCTCAACCTTCACAGATACGCAGTATTTT.

The J gene is TRBJ2-5, the V gene TRBV5-1; 11 nucleotides align to TRBD2. This CDR3 has 14 residues. The V gene's germline CDR1 is SGHRS and CDR2 YFSETQ. V lost 2 bases, J lost 4 bases, and 1 base stayed unmatched. This CDR3 reads CASSFSGRGETQYF. The CDR3 DNA reads TGCGCCAGCAGCTTTAGCGGGAGGGGAGAGACCCAGTACTTC.

The chain has TRBV28 and TRBJ2-1; TRBD2 agrees at 10 bases. Germline V lookup: CDR1 MDHEN, CDR2 SYDVKM. The ends lost 1 base at V and 7 bases at J; junction bases unmatched: 4. This CDR3 spans 15 amino acids. The CDR3 is CASSLSSGSFNEQFF. The CDR3 nucleotides read TGTGCCAGCAGTTTATCTAGCGGGAGTTTTAATGAGCAGTTCTTC.

The CDR3 loop is CASSVVQEALSYEQYF. Written as DNA, the CDR3 is TGTGCCAGCAGCGTAGTCCAGGAGGCCCTCTCCTACGAGCAGTACTTC. The V call is TRBV9, the J call TRBJ2-7, with D perhaps TRBD2 (5 bases). V was pared by 0 bases and J by 0 bases, with 13 bases between. This CDR3 is built from 16 residues. Germline-derived CDR1 and CDR2 are SGDLS and YYNGEE.

V and J are TRBV28 and TRBJ2-1, with a tentative D call TRBD1 (5 bases). Deletions cut 8 bases from V and 0 bases from J, with 14 bases between. The CDR3 contains 15 residues. CDR1 MDHEN and CDR2 SYDVKM come from the germline V gene. CDR3 nucleotide sequence: TGTGCCAGCCGCCCAGGGCGAAACTCCTACAATGAGCAGTTCTTC. Its translation is CASRPGRNSYNEQFF.

The genes are TRBV9 and TRBJ2-2; perhaps TRBD1 as D (5 bases). V lost 1 base, J lost 2 bases, and 18 bases lay in between. CDR1 is SGDLS and CDR2 is YYNGEE in the germline V gene. This CDR3 has 18 amino acids. The CDR3 protein is CASSVSLPKGPNTGELFF. CDR3 nucleotides: TGTGCCAGCAGCGTATCCCTCCCGAAGGGGCCCAACACCGGGGAGCTGTTTTTT.

Points on this clone: Different DNA sequences within this sample yield the same CDR3. The chain links TRBV18 to TRBJ2-7; D remains unclear. The CDR3 totals 12 residues. Germline V CDR1 and CDR2: KGHSH, LQKENI. The germline V and J ends were trimmed by 5 bases and 7 bases, with 12 bases remaining between them. Here the CDR3 reads CASSSGLGEQYF. For the CDR3, the DNA is TGTGCCAGCTCATCGGGCTTGGGGGAGCAGTACTTC.

The CDR3: CASSLVPGLSYGYTF. In DNA form, the CDR3 reads TGCGCCAGCAGCTTGGTCCCAGGGTTAAGCTATGGCTACACCTTC. The J gene is TRBJ1-2, the V gene TRBV5-1; D possibly corresponds to TRBD1 (5 bases). The length of the CDR3 is 15 residues. Germline assignment: CDR1 SGHRS and CDR2 YFSETQ. Trimming stripped 0 bases from V and 4 bases from J, with 13 bases between. The full variable domain, its missing parts supplied by reference TRBV5-1 and TRBJ1-2, is KAGVTQTPRYLIKTRGQQVTLSCSPISGHRSVSWYQQTPGQGLQFLFEYFSETQRNKGNFPGRFSGRQFSNSRSEMNVSTLELGDSALYLCASSLVPGLSYGYTFGSGTRLTVV.